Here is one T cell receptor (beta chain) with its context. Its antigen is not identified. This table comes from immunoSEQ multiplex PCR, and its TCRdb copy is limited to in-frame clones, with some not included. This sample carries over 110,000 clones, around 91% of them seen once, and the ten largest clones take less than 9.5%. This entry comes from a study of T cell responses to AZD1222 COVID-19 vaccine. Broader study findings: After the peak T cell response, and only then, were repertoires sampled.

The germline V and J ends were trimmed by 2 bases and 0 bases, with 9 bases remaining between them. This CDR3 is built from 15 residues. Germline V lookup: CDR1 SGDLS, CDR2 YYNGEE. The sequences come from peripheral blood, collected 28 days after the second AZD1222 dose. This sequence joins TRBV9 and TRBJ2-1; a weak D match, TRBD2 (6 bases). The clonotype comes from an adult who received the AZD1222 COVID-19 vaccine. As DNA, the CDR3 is TGTGCCAGCAGCGTTGGGGGGAACTCCTACAATGAGCAGTTCTTC. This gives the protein CASSVGGNSYNEQFF.